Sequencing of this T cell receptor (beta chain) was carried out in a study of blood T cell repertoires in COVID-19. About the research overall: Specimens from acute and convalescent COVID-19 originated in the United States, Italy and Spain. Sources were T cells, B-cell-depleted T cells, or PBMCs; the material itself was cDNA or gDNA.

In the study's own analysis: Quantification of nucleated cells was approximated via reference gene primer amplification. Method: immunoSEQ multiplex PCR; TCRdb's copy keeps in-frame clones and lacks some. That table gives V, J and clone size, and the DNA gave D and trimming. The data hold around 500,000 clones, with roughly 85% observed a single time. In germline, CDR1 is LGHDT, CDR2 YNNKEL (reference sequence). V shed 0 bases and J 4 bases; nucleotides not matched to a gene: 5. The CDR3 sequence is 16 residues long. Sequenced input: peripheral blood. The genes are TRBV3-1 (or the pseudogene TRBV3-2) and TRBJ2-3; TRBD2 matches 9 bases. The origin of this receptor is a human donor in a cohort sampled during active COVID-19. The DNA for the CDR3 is TGTGCCAGCAGCCAAGATCGAGTAGCGGGAGCAGATACGCAGTATTTT. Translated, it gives CASSQDRVAGADTQYF.